These T cell receptor beta chains were read from a single sample in a study of T cell clonotyping in hematopoietic cell transplantation. Clones were read by immunoSEQ multiplex PCR, and TCRdb kept only the in-frame ones, dropping some. The sample has under 9,000 clones; about 69% are singletons. The sample in question was peripheral blood mononuclear cells, obtained 100 days after allogeneic stem cell transplant. The receptors shown here come from a male patient between 60 and 69 years old who had an allogeneic stem cell transplant from an unrelated donor, so the T cells may come from the graft donor. Some clones in this sample may be carry-over from other donors' samples. Both conserved end residues are part of each CDR3. The D gene is left open where the match is weak. Part of the rows lack a size; the others show once, few, many or a class for expanded clones.

D: NA
size: NA
J: TRBJ1-5
V: TRBV19
DNA: TGTGCCAGGATTCGGGCAAATAGCAATCAGCCCCAGCATTTT
CDR3: CARIRANSNQPQHF

D: TRBD1
size: NA
J: TRBJ2-7
V: TRBV14
DNA: TGTGCCAGCAGCCAGGGAACCGGGACAGCCTCCGTTATTGCGTACTTC
CDR3: CASSQGTGTASVIAYF

D: TRBD1
size: NA
J: TRBJ1-2
V: TRBV13
DNA: TGTGCCAGCAGCTTCAGGACAGGGGGCCATTACTATGGCTACACCTTC
CDR3: CASSFRTGGHYYGYTF

D: TRBD1
size: NA
J: TRBJ1-5
V: TRBV25-1
DNA: TGTGCCAGCGGGGGACAGCCCCGTCAGCCCCAGCATTTT
CDR3: CASGGQPRQPQHF

D: TRBD1
size: NA
J: TRBJ2-3
V: TRBV11-3
DNA: TGTGCCAGCAGCTCTACAGGGGGAGGAAGCACAGATACGCAGTATTTT
CDR3: CASSSTGGGSTDTQYF

D: TRBD1
size: NA
J: TRBJ1-1
V: TRBV29-1
DNA: TGCAGCGTTGAAGCTAAGGAGACAGGGGCAACCCTTCGAGCTTTCTTT
CDR3: CSVEAKETGATLRAFF

D: NA
size: NA
J: TRBJ1-2
V: TRBV27
DNA: TGTGCCAGCAGTCCGACAGGAATTTATGGCTACACCTTC
CDR3: CASSPTGIYGYTF

D: NA
size: medium-sized
J: TRBJ1-1
V: TRBV25-1
DNA: TGTGCCAGCTCTCGGGCCCTCGGGGAAGCTTTCTTT
CDR3: CASSRALGEAFF

D: TRBD1
size: NA
J: TRBJ2-6
V: TRBV25-1
DNA: TGTGCCAGCAGTGTGGCAGGGGGAATTTCTGGGGCCAACGTCCTGACTTTC
CDR3: CASSVAGGISGANVLTF

D: TRBD1
size: few
J: TRBJ2-7
V: TRBV15
DNA: TGTGCCACCAGCACGGACAGGGGTCTCTACGAGCAGTACTTC
CDR3: CATSTDRGLYEQYF

D: NA
size: once
J: TRBJ2-1
V: TRBV6-1
DNA: TGTGCCAGCAGTGAACCGGGACAAATTTACAATGAGCAGTTCTTC
CDR3: CASSEPGQIYNEQFF

D: TRBD2
size: NA
J: TRBJ2-1
V: TRBV10-3
DNA: TGTGCCAGCAGTTTTTCCGAGACTAGCGGCCCATACAATGAGCAGTTCTTC
CDR3: CASSFSETSGPYNEQFF

D: TRBD1
size: few
J: TRBJ2-2
V: TRBV5-1
DNA: TGCGCCAGCAGCCCCGGGACAGCTTTCACCGGGGAGCTGTTTTTT
CDR3: CASSPGTAFTGELFF

D: NA
size: NA
J: TRBJ1-1
V: TRBV4-1
DNA: TGCGCCAGCAGCCAAATGGACGGTAGGAACACTGAAGCTTTCTTT
CDR3: CASSQMDGRNTEAFF

D: NA
size: NA
J: TRBJ1-5
V: TRBV7-2
DNA: TGTGCCAGCAGCTTGGACGGGCCAACGCCCCAGCATTTT
CDR3: CASSLDGPTPQHF

D: TRBD1
size: NA
J: TRBJ1-1
V: TRBV13
DNA: TGTGCCAGCAGCCAGGACAGGTTTAACACTGAAGCTTTCTTT
CDR3: CASSQDRFNTEAFF

D: TRBD1
size: few
J: TRBJ1-2
V: TRBV2
DNA: TGTGCCAGCAGGGTTTCAGGGGGTTCTGGCTACACCTTC
CDR3: CASRVSGGSGYTF

D: NA
size: NA
J: TRBJ1-4
V: TRBV27
DNA: TGTGCCAGCAGTGTAAACAGAGATTATGAAAAACTGTTTTTT
CDR3: CASSVNRDYEKLFF

D: NA
size: NA
J: TRBJ2-5
V: TRBV27
DNA: TGTGCCAGCAGTTTAAATGGGGGGCCCCAAGAGACCCAGTACTTC
CDR3: CASSLNGGPQETQYF

D: NA
size: NA
J: TRBJ1-1
V: TRBV30
DNA: TGTGCCGGAGAGAGAAACACTGAAGCTTTCTTT
CDR3: CAGERNTEAFF

D: NA
size: NA
J: TRBJ1-5
V: TRBV5-8
DNA: TGTGCCAGCAGCTTGTACGACGGGGAACAAAGGCAGCCCCAGCATTTT
CDR3: CASSLYDGEQRQPQHF

D: NA
size: medium-sized
J: TRBJ2-3
V: TRBV13
DNA: TGTGCCAGCAGCTCTAGGGGGAACACGCAGTATTTT
CDR3: CASSSRGNTQYF

D: NA
size: once
J: TRBJ2-7
V: TRBV5-1
DNA: TGCGCCAGCAGCGGCGATACACAGGGCTCCTCCTACGAGCAGTACTTC
CDR3: CASSGDTQGSSYEQYF

D: NA
size: NA
J: TRBJ1-1
V: TRBV7-6
DNA: TGTGCCAGCAGCTTAGGGTACAACACTGAAGCTTTCTTT
CDR3: CASSLGYNTEAFF

D: NA
size: NA
J: TRBJ2-3
V: TRBV5-1
DNA: TGCGCCAGCAGCTTGGAGGATACGCAGTATTTT
CDR3: CASSLEDTQYF

D: NA
size: NA
J: TRBJ1-2
V: TRBV7-9
DNA: TGTGCCAGCAGCCCCCTCCGCGGCCACTCGTCAACCGCTAACTATGGCTACACCTTC
CDR3: CASSPLRGHSSTANYGYTF

D: NA
size: NA
J: TRBJ1-5
V: TRBV19
DNA: TGTGCCAGTACCCCGAATCTAGCCCATAGCAATCAGCCCCAGCATTTT
CDR3: CASTPNLAHSNQPQHF

D: TRBD1
size: NA
J: TRBJ2-5
V: TRBV5-8
DNA: TGTGCCACCTTTCTATTTTCCGGGACAGGGGCACAAGAGACCCAGTACTTC
CDR3: CATFLFSGTGAQETQYF

D: TRBD2
size: NA
J: TRBJ2-5
V: TRBV2
DNA: TGTGCCAGCAGTGAAGGTACGACTAGCGTAAGGACCCAGTACTTC
CDR3: CASSEGTTSVRTQYF

D: NA
size: few
J: TRBJ1-2
V: TRBV11-3
DNA: TGTGCCAGCAGCTTAGAAACAGCTCCTAACTATGGCTACACCTTC
CDR3: CASSLETAPNYGYTF

D: NA
size: few
J: TRBJ1-4
V: TRBV6-1
DNA: TGTGCCAGCATAGAAGATCACATATCCGGTGAAAAACTGTTTTTT
CDR3: CASIEDHISGEKLFF

D: TRBD1
size: few
J: TRBJ1-2
V: TRBV7-3
DNA: TGTGCCAGCAGCTCTCCCGGGACAGGGAACTATGGCTACACCTTC
CDR3: CASSSPGTGNYGYTF

D: NA
size: NA
J: TRBJ2-2
V: TRBV10-3
DNA: TGTGCCAGCAGTTACTCCAGGACCGGGGAGCTGTTTTTT
CDR3: CASSYSRTGELFF

D: NA
size: NA
J: TRBJ1-3
V: TRBV5-1
DNA: TGCGCCAGCAGCGAAGGGACGGGGCCTGGAAACACCATATATTTT
CDR3: CASSEGTGPGNTIYF

D: NA
size: NA
J: TRBJ2-3
V: TRBV5-1
DNA: TGCGCCAGCACGGGGCGGGATCAGGGCCTCACAGATACGCAGTATTTT
CDR3: CASTGRDQGLTDTQYF

D: NA
size: NA
J: TRBJ1-5
V: TRBV6-5
DNA: TGTGCCAGCAGTTCTCTCGGGGTTAGCAATCAGCCCCAGCATTTT
CDR3: CASSSLGVSNQPQHF

D: NA
size: few
J: TRBJ2-1
V: TRBV2
DNA: TGTGCCAGCAGGTGGTACAATGAGCAGTTCTTC
CDR3: CASRWYNEQFF

D: TRBD1
size: NA
J: TRBJ1-2
V: TRBV5-1
DNA: TGCGCCAGCAGCTTCGGAGGACAGGGGTATGGCTACACCTTC
CDR3: CASSFGGQGYGYTF

D: NA
size: NA
J: TRBJ2-7
V: TRBV5-1
DNA: TGCGCCAGCAGCTTTGTGGCGGGACACAACTCCTACGAGCAGTACTTC
CDR3: CASSFVAGHNSYEQYF

D: NA
size: NA
J: TRBJ2-3
V: TRBV7-2
DNA: TGTGCCAGCAGCTTTGGGGGGGCCAGCACAGATACGCAGTATTTT
CDR3: CASSFGGASTDTQYF

D: NA
size: NA
J: TRBJ1-5
V: TRBV2
DNA: TGTGCCAGCAGCGGGGTGGACCAGCCCCAGCATTTT
CDR3: CASSGVDQPQHF

D: NA
size: NA
J: TRBJ2-1
V: TRBV9
DNA: TGTGCCAGCAGTGGGCTCCGGGACTTTTCCTACAATGAGCAGTTCTTC
CDR3: CASSGLRDFSYNEQFF

D: NA
size: medium-sized
J: TRBJ2-5
V: TRBV15
DNA: TGTGCCACCAGCAGTGACCGAGGGGGTCTCGAAGAGACCCAGTACTTC
CDR3: CATSSDRGGLEETQYF

D: TRBD1
size: NA
J: TRBJ2-5
V: TRBV7-3
DNA: TGTGCCAGCAGCAAAACCGGGACAGCGCTCCAAGAGACCCAGTACTTC
CDR3: CASSKTGTALQETQYF

D: NA
size: NA
J: TRBJ2-7
V: TRBV7-6
DNA: TGTGCCAGCAGCTTATCGGGTGGCCAAATCTTCTACGAGCAGTACTTC
CDR3: CASSLSGGQIFYEQYF

D: NA
size: NA
J: TRBJ2-1
V: TRBV9
DNA: TGTGCCAGCAGCCCTACCGGGGAACAGACTTACAATGAGCAGTTCTTC
CDR3: CASSPTGEQTYNEQFF

D: NA
size: NA
J: TRBJ1-5
V: TRBV19
DNA: TGTGCCAGTAGTATAGGGGGCCGGAGCAATCAGCCCCAGCATTTT
CDR3: CASSIGGRSNQPQHF

D: TRBD1
size: NA
J: TRBJ1-3
V: TRBV10-3
DNA: TGTGCCATCAGTGCCCAGGGGGCTGGAAACACCATATATTTT
CDR3: CAISAQGAGNTIYF

D: NA
size: NA
J: TRBJ1-4
V: TRBV19
DNA: TGTGCCAGTGGAATTGCAACTAATGAAAAACTGTTTTTT
CDR3: CASGIATNEKLFF

D: NA
size: NA
J: TRBJ2-1
V: TRBV2
DNA: TGTGCCAGCGTCACTAGTTACAATGAGCAGTTCTTC
CDR3: CASVTSYNEQFF

D: NA
size: NA
J: TRBJ2-7
V: TRBV28
DNA: TGTGCCTCCGGGGAGCGGTACGAGCAGTACTTC
CDR3: CASGERYEQYF

D: TRBD2
size: NA
J: TRBJ2-3
V: TRBV25-1
DNA: TGTGCCAGCAGTGATACTAGCGGGGGCACAGATACGCAGTATTTT
CDR3: CASSDTSGGTDTQYF

D: NA
size: many
J: TRBJ1-2
V: TRBV4-2
DNA: TGTGCCAGCAGCCAAGACTCGGGGAGTTCCGTCTATGGCTACACCTTC
CDR3: CASSQDSGSSVYGYTF

D: TRBD1
size: NA
J: TRBJ2-7
V: TRBV28
DNA: TGTGCCAGCAGTTTTCCCTTCACCGCGACAGGGGACGAGCAGTACTTC
CDR3: CASSFPFTATGDEQYF

D: NA
size: few
J: TRBJ2-3
V: TRBV7-2
DNA: TGTGCCAGCAGCTTAGCAGATATCATCGTCAGGGTCCCTGGCACAGATACGCAGTATTTT
CDR3: CASSLADIIVRVPGTDTQYF

D: NA
size: NA
J: TRBJ1-1
V: TRBV6-6
DNA: TGTGCCAGCAGTCACAGGGAAACTGAAGCTTTCTTT
CDR3: CASSHRETEAFF

D: NA
size: NA
J: TRBJ2-1
V: TRBV27
DNA: TGTGCCAGCAGTTTAAGGAGGAATGAGCAGTTCTTC
CDR3: CASSLRRNEQFF

D: TRBD2
size: medium-sized
J: TRBJ2-5
V: TRBV7-6
DNA: TGTGCCAGCAGCGCAGGGCGGGAGGAGACCCAGTACTTC
CDR3: CASSAGREETQYF

D: TRBD2
size: few
J: TRBJ2-1
V: TRBV5-4
DNA: TGTGCCAGCAGCTTTGGACTAGCGGGAGATTGGAATGAGCAGTTCTTC
CDR3: CASSFGLAGDWNEQFF

D: NA
size: NA
J: TRBJ1-1
V: TRBV29-1
DNA: TGCAGCGTTGAAGATGCGGGCAGGTCAATTAATGAAGCTTTCTTT
CDR3: CSVEDAGRSINEAFF